This TCR beta chain appears in the sequencing data of a study of shared clonotypes between healthy human individuals. Whole-study findings and limits: Since donors were few, the genetic and exposure-history diversity represented was limited. A reduction in generation probabilities was seen for non-shared clonotypes relative to those shared by all four donors.

For each subset, genomic DNA was distributed in equal portions over several immunoSEQ plates. The method was immunoSEQ multiplex PCR; TCRdb's version includes in-frame clones alone and lacks a portion of them. The repertoire has roughly 2 million clones, less than 95% of them found once; the top ten carry 0.9% to 1.4%. As concerns this clone: As yet, its antigen is unknown.

V was shortened by 1 base and J by 1 base, with 12 bases between the two germline ends. This CDR3 spans 16 amino acids. Germline-derived CDR1 and CDR2 are SEHNR and FQNEAQ (reference sequence). Positively selected for CCR7, the CD45RO-negative cells used as naive CD8 cells excluded terminally differentiated effector memory CD45RA+ cells. Recent acute infections and vaccinations were absent in the healthy HIV-negative adult donors. V gene TRBV7-9 combines with J gene TRBJ2-3; D uncertain. This receptor was identified in a man between 18 and 35 years old in good health. Sequenced material: naive CD8+ T cells sorted from blood. CDR3 region: CASSLVGSLGTDTQYF. CDR3 sequence (DNA): TGTGCCAGCAGCTTAGTGGGTAGTTTGGGCACAGATACGCAGTATTTT.